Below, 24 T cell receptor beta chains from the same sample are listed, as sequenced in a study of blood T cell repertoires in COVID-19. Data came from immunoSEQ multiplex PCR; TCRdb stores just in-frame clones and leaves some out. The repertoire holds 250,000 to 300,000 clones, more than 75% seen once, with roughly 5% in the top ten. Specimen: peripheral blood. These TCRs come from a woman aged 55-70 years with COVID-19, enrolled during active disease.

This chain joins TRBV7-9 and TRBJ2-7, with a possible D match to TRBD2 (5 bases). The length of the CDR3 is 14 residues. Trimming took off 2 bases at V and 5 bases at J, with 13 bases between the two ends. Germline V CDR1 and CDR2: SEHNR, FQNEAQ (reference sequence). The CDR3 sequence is CASSLFGVGDEQYF. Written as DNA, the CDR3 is TGTGCCAGCAGCTTATTCGGGGTTGGCGACGAGCAGTACTTC.

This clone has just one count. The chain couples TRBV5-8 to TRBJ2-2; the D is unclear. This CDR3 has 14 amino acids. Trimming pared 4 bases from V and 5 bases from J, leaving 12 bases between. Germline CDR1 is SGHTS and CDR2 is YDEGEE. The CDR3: CASSPGFGTGELFF. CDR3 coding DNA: TGTGCCAGCAGCCCGGGTTTCGGTACCGGGGAGCTGTTTTTT.

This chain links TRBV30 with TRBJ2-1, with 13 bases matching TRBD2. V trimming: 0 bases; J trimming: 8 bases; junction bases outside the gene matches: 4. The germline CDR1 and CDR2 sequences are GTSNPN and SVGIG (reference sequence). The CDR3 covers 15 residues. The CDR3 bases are TGTGCCTGGAGTGTACTAGCGGGAGGGGGTGATGAGCAGTTCTTC. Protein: CAWSVLAGGGDEQFF. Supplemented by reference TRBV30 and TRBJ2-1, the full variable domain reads SQTIHQWPATLVQPVGSPLSLECTVEGTSNPNLYWYRQAAGRGLQLLFYSVGIGQISSEVPQNLSASRPQDRQFILSSKKLLLSDSGFYLCAWSVLAGGGDEQFFGPGTRLTVL.

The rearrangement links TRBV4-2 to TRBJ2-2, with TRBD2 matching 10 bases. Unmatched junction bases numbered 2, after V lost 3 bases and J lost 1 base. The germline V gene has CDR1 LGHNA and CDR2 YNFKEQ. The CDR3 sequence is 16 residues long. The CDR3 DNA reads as TGTGCCAGCAGCCATACTAGCGGGATGAACACCGGGGAGCTGTTTTTT. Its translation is CASSHTSGMNTGELFF.

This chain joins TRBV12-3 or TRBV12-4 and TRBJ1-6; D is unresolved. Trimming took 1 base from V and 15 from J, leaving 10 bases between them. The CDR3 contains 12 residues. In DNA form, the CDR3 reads TGTGCCAGCAGTTTAGAAAGAAGACACCTCCACTTT. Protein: CASSLERRHLHF.

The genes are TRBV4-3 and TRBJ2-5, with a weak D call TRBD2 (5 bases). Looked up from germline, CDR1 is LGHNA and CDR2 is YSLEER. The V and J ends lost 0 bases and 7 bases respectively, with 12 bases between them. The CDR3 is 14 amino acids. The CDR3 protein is CASSQDGGDGTQYF. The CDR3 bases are TGCGCCAGCAGCCAAGACGGAGGCGACGGGACCCAGTACTTC.

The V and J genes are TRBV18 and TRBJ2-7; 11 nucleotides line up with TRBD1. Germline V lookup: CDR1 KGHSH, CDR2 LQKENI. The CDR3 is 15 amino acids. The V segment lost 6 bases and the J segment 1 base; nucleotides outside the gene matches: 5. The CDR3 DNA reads TGTGCCAGCTCCCGAGGACAGGGGGCTTCCTACGAGCAGTACTTC. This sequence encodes CASSRGQGASYEQYF.

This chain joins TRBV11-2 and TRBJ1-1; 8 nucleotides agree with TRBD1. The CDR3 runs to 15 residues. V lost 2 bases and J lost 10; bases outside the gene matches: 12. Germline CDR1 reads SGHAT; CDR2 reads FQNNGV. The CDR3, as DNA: TGTGCCAGCAGCTTAAGGTCGACAGGGGATCCTGGAGCTTTCTTT. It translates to CASSLRSTGDPGAFF.

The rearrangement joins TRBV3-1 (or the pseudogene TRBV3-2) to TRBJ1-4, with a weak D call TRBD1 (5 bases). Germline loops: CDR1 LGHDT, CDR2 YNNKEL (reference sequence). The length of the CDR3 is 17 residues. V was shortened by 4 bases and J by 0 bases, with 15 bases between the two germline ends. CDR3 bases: TGTGCCAGCAGCCCTCCGGTTACAGGAGCAACTAATGAAAAACTGTTTTTT. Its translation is CASSPPVTGATNEKLFF.

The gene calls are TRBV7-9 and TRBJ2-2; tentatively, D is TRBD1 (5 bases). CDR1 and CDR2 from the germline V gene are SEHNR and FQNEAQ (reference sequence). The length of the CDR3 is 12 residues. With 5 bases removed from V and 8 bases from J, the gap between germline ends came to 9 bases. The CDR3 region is CASSPAGGELFF. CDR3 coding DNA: TGTGCCAGCAGCCCGGCAGGGGGGGAGCTGTTTTTT.

CDR3 sequence (DNA): TGCGCCAGCAGCTTGGGAGGGAGCGGGCTGAACACTGAAGCTTTCTTT. Translation: CASSLGGSGLNTEAFF. The chain carries TRBV5-1 and TRBJ1-1; no definite D call. V lost 0 bases to trimming and J lost 0 bases, with 12 bases between them. This CDR3 spans 16 amino acids. Germline values: CDR1 SGHRS, CDR2 YFSETQ.

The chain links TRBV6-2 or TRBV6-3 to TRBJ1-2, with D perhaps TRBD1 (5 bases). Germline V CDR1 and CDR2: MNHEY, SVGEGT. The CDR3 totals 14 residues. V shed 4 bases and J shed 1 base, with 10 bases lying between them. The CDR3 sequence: CASSSRGDNYGYTF. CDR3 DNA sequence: TGTGCCAGCAGTTCTCGGGGGGATAACTATGGCTACACCTTC.

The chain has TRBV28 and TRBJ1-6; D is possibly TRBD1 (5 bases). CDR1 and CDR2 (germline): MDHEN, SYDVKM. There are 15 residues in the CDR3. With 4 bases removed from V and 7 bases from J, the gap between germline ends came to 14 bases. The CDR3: CASSSAGQGNSPLHF. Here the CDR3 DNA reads TGTGCCAGCAGTTCGGCGGGGCAGGGAAATTCACCCCTCCACTTT.

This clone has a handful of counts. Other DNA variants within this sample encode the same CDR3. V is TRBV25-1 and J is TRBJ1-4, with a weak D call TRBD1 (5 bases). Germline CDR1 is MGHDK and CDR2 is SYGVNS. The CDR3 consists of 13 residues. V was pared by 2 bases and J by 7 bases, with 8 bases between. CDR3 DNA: TGTGCCAGCAGTGAAGGGGGGGGTGAAAAACTGTTTTTT. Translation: CASSEGGGEKLFF.

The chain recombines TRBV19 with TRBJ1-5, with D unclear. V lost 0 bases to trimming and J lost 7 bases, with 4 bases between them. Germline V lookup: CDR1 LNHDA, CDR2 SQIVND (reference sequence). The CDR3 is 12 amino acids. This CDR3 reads CASSIEGQPQHF. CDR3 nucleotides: TGTGCCAGTAGTATAGAGGGCCAGCCCCAGCATTTT.

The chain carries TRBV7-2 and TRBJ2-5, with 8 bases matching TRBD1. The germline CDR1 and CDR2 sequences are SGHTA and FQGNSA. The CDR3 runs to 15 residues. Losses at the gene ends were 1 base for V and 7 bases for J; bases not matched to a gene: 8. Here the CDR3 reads CASSLGSGGLGTQYF. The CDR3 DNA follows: TGTGCCAGCAGCTTAGGCTCAGGGGGCTTAGGGACCCAGTACTTC. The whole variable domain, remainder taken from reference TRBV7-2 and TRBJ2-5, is GAGVSQSPSNKVTEKGKDVELRCDPISGHTALYWYRQSLGQGLEFLIYFQGNSAPDKSGLPSDRFSAERTGGSVSTLTIQRTQQEDSAVYLCASSLGSGGLGTQYFGPGTRLLVL.

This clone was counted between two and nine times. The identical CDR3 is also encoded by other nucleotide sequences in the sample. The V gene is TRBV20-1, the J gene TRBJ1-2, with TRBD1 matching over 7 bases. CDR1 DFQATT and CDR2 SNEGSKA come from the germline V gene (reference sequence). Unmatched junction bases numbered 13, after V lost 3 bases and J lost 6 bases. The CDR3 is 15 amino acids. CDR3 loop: CSASSNGQAVDGYTF. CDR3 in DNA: TGCAGTGCTAGTTCTAACGGACAGGCCGTGGATGGCTACACCTTC.

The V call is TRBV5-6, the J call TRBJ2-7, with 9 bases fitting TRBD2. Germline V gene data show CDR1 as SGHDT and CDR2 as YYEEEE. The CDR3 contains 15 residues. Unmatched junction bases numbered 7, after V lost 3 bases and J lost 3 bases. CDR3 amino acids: CASSSLAGLLYEQYF. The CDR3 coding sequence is TGTGCCAGCAGCTCCCTAGCGGGACTCCTCTACGAGCAGTACTTC.

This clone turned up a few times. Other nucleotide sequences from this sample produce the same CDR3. CDR3 sequence (DNA): TGTGCCACCAGTGAGGGGGGACGGGGAAATCAGCCCCAGCATTTT. This encodes CATSEGGRGNQPQHF. V and J are TRBV24-1 and TRBJ1-5; TRBD1 is a possible D gene (5 bases). V was pared by 4 bases and J by 4 bases, with 13 bases between. The CDR3 totals 15 residues. Germline CDR1 reads KGHDR; CDR2 reads SFDVKD.

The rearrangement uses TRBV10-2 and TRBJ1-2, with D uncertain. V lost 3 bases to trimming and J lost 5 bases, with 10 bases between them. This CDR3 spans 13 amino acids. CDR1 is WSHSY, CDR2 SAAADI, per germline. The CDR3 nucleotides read TGCGCCAGCAGTGATTCTGTCGGGTATGGCTACACCTTC. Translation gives CASSDSVGYGYTF.

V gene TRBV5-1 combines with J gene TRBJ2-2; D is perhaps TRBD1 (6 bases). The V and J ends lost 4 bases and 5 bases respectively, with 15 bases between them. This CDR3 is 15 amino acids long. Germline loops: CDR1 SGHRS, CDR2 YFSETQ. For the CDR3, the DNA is TGCGCCAGCAGCAGACAGGAAACTACGACCGGGGAGCTGTTTTTT. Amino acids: CASSRQETTTGELFF.

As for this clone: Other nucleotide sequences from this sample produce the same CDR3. CDR3 nucleotide sequence: TGTGCCAGCAGCTCATTCGGGGGCACCGGGGAGCTGTTTTTT. This gives the protein CASSSFGGTGELFF. This chain links TRBV7-8 with TRBJ2-2, with D perhaps matching TRBD2 (6 bases). Between the trimmed V and J ends, which lost 4 bases and 4 bases, there was a span of 10 bases. The CDR3 runs 14 residues. Germline lookup yields CDR1 SGHVS and CDR2 FQNEAQ. The full variable domain, with the rest looked up from reference TRBV7-8 and TRBJ2-2, is GAGVSQSPRYKVAKRGQDVALRCDPISGHVSLFWYQQALGQGPEFLTYFQNEAQLDKSGLPSDRFFAERPEGSVSTLKIQRTQQEDSAVYLCASSSFGGTGELFFGEGSRLTVL.

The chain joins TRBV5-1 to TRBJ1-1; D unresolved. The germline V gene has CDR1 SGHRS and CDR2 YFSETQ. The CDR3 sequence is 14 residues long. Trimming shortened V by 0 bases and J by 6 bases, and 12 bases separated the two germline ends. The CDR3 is CASSLDRLMAEAFF. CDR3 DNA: TGCGCCAGCAGCTTGGACCGTCTAATGGCTGAAGCTTTCTTT.

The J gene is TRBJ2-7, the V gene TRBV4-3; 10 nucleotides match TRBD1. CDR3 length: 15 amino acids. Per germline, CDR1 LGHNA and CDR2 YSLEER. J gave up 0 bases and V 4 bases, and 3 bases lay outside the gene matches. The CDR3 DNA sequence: TGCGCCAGCAGCCTAGGACAGGGGGGCTCCTACGAGCAGTACTTC. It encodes CASSLGQGGSYEQYF.